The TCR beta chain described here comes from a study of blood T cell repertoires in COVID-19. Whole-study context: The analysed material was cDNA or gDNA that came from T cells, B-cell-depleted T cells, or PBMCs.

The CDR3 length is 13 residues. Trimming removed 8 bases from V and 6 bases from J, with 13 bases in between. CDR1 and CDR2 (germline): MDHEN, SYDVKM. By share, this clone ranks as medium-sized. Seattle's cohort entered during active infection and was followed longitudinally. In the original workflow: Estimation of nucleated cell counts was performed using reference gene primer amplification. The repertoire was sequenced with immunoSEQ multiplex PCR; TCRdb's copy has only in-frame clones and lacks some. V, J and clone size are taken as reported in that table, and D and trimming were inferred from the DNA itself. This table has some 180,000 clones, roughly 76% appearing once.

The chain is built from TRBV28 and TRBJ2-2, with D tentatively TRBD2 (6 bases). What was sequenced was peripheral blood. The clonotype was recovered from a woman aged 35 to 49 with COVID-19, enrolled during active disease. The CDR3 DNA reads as TGTGCCAGCGGTGGGACTGGGGCCGGGGAGCTGTTTTTT. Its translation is CASGGTGAGELFF.